This T cell receptor (beta chain) emerged from a study of blood T cells in healthy people across ages. The CDR3 covers 11 residues. Germline-derived CDR1 and CDR2 are GTSNPN and SVGIG (reference sequence). Trimming cost V 0 bases and J 9 bases, with 6 bases left between them. A second PCR, run for about 7 to 11 cycles, used a sample-barcoded 5' primer plus a J-beta primer mix. A template-switch adaptor with 12 random nucleotides tagged each cDNA molecule. MiXCR, applied by TCRdb to the 5' RACE reads, yields one record per CDR3 protein. Here the sample spans hundreds of thousands of distinct CDR3 sequences, about 30% being singletons.

This chain joins TRBV30 and TRBJ2-1, with a weak D call TRBD1 (6 bases). The sample taken for sequencing was blood. This TCR came from a woman older than 75 in good health. Here the CDR3 reads CAWSVQGEQFF. The DNA for the CDR3 is TGTGCCTGGAGTGTACAGGGTGAGCAGTTCTTC.